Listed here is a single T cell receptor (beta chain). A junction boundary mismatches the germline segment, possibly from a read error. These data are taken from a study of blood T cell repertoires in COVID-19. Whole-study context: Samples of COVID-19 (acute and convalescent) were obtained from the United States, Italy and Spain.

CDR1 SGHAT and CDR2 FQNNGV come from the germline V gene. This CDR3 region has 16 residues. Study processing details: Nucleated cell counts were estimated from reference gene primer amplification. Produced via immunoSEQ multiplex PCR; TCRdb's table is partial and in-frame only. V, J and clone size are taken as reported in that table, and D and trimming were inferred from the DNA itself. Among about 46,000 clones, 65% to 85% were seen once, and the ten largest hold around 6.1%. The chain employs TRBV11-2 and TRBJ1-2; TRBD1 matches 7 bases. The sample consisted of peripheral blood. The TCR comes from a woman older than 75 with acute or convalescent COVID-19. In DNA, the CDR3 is TGTGCCAGCAGCATAGACGAGGGGGCAGCTAACTATGGCTACACCTTC. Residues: CASSIDEGAANYGYTF.